This T cell receptor (beta chain) was recovered during a study of metastatic and nonmetastatic thyroid tumors. Whole-study context: Comparison of repertoires was carried out across blood and tumor or nodule tissue from malignant and benign thyroid patients.

Each patient went into thyroid surgery without having received any treatment. The study, taken as a whole, reports: Relative to benign nodules, malignant thyroid tumors were reportedly characterized by significantly elevated TCR beta diversity in blood and tumor.

TCRdb re-called clones via MiXCR from the PCR reads. The data contain approximately 41,000 clones, roughly 27% of them singletons. CDR3 length equals 17 residues. Germline values: CDR1 SGHDT, CDR2 YYEEEE. The junction had 10 bases not matched to a gene; V was cut back by 5 bases and J by 6 bases. The table lists this clone with many counts. Its antigen remains unknown. The gene calls are TRBV5-6 and TRBJ2-1, with 14 bases lining up with TRBD2. The specimen sequenced was blood. The receptor was isolated from a male donor with papillary thyroid cancer or a benign thyroid nodule (not recorded which). Some clones in this sample may be carry-over from other donors' samples. CDR3 sequence reads: CASRGLAGGFTVNEQFF. Here the CDR3 DNA reads TGTGCCAGCAGAGGACTAGCGGGAGGATTTACAGTCAATGAGCAGTTCTTC.